These T cell receptor beta chains were read from a single sample in a study of identical twins' blood T cells. MiXCR, applied by TCRdb to the 5' RACE reads, yields one record per CDR3 protein. The sample consists of fewer than 450,000 distinct CDR3 sequences, around 30% of them appearing once. Input material: PBMCs. These receptors all come from a woman between 18 and 50 years old in good health. Each CDR3 is given without its conserved first and last residue.

>TRBV27|TRBJ2-2
ATTSTFTGELF
>TRBV5-1|TRBJ2-7
ASSLGTVAYEQY
>TRBV18|TRBJ1-1
ASSPATGGNTEAF
>TRBV5-1|TRBJ1-1
ASMDGDNTEAF
>TRBV28|TRBJ1-1
ASSFPDSPPGAF
>TRBV29-1|TRBJ2-1
SVEGGLSSYNEQF
>TRBV2|TRBJ1-4
ASSVAKKLF
>TRBV6-6|TRBJ2-7
ASSSGDGYEQY
>TRBV11-2|TRBJ1-1
ASSLRGQEGAF
>TRBV7-9|TRBJ2-7
ASSFSLRIHEQY
>TRBV15|TRBJ1-1
ATSNLNRVTEAF
>TRBV20-1|TRBJ2-1
SAPRSSYNEQF
>TRBV10-3|TRBJ2-1
ASLARQGNNEQF
>TRBV25-1|TRBJ1-1
ATRDRSEAF
>TRBV28|TRBJ1-5
ASSPTGTGEQPQH
>TRBV7-9|TRBJ1-1
ASSLVRDRGPDAF
>TRBV20-1|TRBJ2-1
SAYEVYNEQF
>TRBV2|TRBJ1-4
ASSASGLREKLF
>TRBV29-1|TRBJ2-7
SGSERIGYEQY
>TRBV5-1|TRBJ1-5
ASSLVTGGNQPQH
>TRBV19|TRBJ1-5
ASGERQPNQPQH
>TRBV27|TRBJ1-2
ASSSQGRANYGYT
>TRBV15|TRBJ2-1
ATSRSPSGSYNEQF
>TRBV29-1|TRBJ1-5
SVGSGGLQPQH
>TRBV20-1|TRBJ1-4
SAGSSSRMF
>TRBV20-1|TRBJ2-5
SARDPRDGNQETQY
>TRBV20-1|TRBJ1-1
SARDVRVGSEAF
>TRBV20-1|TRBJ1-1
SARDRIPGQGSEAF
>TRBV3-1|TRBJ2-4
ASEQTIENIQY
>TRBV27|TRBJ2-7
ASRPGQVRNEQY
>TRBV18|TRBJ1-5
ASSAQGAGQPQH
>TRBV5-1|TRBJ2-3
ASSFGSVALSKDTQY
>TRBV5-1|TRBJ2-1
ASSLLQQGEQF
>TRBV20-1|TRBJ2-1
SALSGTEQF
>TRBV12-3/TRBV12-4|TRBJ1-6
ATRGGTNSPLR
>TRBV11-1|TRBJ1-1
ASRHTTEAF
>TRBV12-5|TRBJ1-6
ASGPTVTNSPLH
>TRBV29-1|TRBJ1-2
SVTLRGNGYT
>TRBV7-7|TRBJ1-4
ASSPDRDGKLF
>TRBV12-5|TRBJ1-1
ASGLEGRGAF
>TRBV5-6|TRBJ2-3
ASSQGLAGYDPDTQC
>TRBV20-1|TRBJ1-1
SAETFNTEAF
>TRBV5-1|TRBJ1-2
ASSLGFRGEGYGYT
>TRBV6-1|TRBJ1-1
ASRGGFSTEAF
>TRBV6-6|TRBJ1-1
ASSYLRGLAF
>TRBV19|TRBJ1-1
ASSTYLGVNTEAF
>TRBV6-5|TRBJ2-3
ASSYSGSSTDTQY
>TRBV5-4|TRBJ2-6
ASSLETAFSGANVLT
>TRBV29-1|TRBJ2-1
SAKGQLGNEQF
>TRBV12-3/TRBV12-4|TRBJ1-3
ASSPKTYKY
>TRBV2|TRBJ1-1
ASGGRGGANTEAF
>TRBV2|TRBJ2-5
ASRGDSIRKTQY
>TRBV29-1|TRBJ2-7
SIPTGENYEQY
>TRBV7-9|TRBJ2-7
ASSLAVGRNSYEQY
>TRBV7-2|TRBJ2-2
ASSFQGGRTGELF
>TRBV10-3|TRBJ1-1
AISENPGMGTEAF
>TRBV20-1|TRBJ2-3
SASPSGVPDTQY
>TRBV15|TRBJ1-2
ATSRDVWTDGYT
>TRBV10-2|TRBJ1-2
ASRALSGYT
>TRBV11-2|TRBJ1-2
ASSFIALSRGQGYT